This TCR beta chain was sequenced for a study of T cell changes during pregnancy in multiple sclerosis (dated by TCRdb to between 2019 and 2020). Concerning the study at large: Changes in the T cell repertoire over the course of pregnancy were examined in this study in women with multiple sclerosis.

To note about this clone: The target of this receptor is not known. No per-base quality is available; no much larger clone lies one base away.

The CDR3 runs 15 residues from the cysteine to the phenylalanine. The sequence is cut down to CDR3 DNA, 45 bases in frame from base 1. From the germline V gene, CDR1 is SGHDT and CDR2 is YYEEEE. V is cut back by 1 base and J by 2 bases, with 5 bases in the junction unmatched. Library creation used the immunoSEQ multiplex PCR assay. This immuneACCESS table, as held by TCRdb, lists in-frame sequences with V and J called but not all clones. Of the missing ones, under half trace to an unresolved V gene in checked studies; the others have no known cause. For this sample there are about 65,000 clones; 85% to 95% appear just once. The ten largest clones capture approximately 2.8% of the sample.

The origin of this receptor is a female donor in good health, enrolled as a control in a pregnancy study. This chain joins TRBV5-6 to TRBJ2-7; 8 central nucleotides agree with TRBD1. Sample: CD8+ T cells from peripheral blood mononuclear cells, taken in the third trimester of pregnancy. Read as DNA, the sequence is TGTGCCAGCAGCTTGCACAGGGGGGTTACCTACGAGCAGTACTTC. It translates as CASSLHRGVTYEQYF.